This T cell receptor (beta chain) was recorded in a study of CD8 T cells in ankylosing spondylitis. Whole-study results and caveats: A CD8+ phenotype characterized the disease-linked clones, which were relatively rare in peripheral blood. Researchers reportedly found disease-linked clones significantly enriched in matched ankylosing spondylitis synovial fluid. Earlier studies detected some motif variants in reactive arthritis synovial fluid and blood. One TCR beta motif, made up of under ten highly homologous variants, appeared characteristic of ankylosing spondylitis blood.

The V segment lost 0 bases and the J segment 2 bases; nucleotides outside the gene matches: 7. Germline CDR1 is SGHRS and CDR2 is YFSETQ. This CDR3 contains 17 residues. This clonotype was counted many times. The antigen is not known. Quantitative barcoded 5'-RACE was used to prepare TCR beta libraries. One entry per CDR3 protein, called by TCRdb with MiXCR from the 5' RACE reads. The table has about 500,000 distinct CDR3 sequences, about 5% seen once. The clonotype originates from a male donor with ankylosing spondylitis. Sequenced sample: blood, either unsorted or a sorted T cell fraction (not recorded which). The chain employs TRBV5-1 and TRBJ2-5; 10 bases align to TRBD2. In nucleotides, the CDR3 is TGCGCCAGCAGCTTGGTGTTAGCGGGGGGACTACAAGAGACCCAGTACTTC. This sequence encodes CASSLVLAGGLQETQYF.